This T cell receptor beta chain appears in the sequencing data of a study of shared clonotypes between healthy human individuals. Clones were read by immunoSEQ multiplex PCR, and TCRdb kept only the in-frame ones, dropping some. This table holds about 480,000 clones, roughly 78% found once. Germline CDR1 and CDR2: MDHEN and SYDVKM. V lost 6 bases, J lost 3 bases, and 11 bases stayed unmatched. The CDR3 extends over 16 amino acids. The study drew all its donors from Caucasian adults living in Nashville, Tennessee. Approximately 100 million PBMCs per unsorted sample were used for genomic DNA. Sequencing used PBMCs. The J gene is TRBJ2-7, the V gene TRBV28, with 10 bases that match TRBD1. This receptor was taken from a woman in her thirties or forties in good health. Some clones in this sample may be carry-over from other donors' samples. CDR3: CASRGDGGQGRYEQYF. CDR3 DNA sequence: TGTGCCAGCAGGGGGGACGGGGGACAGGGGCGCTACGAGCAGTACTTC.